Below, 12 T cell receptor beta chains from the same sample are listed, as sequenced in a study of cytomegalovirus exposure and HLA in healthy donors. The PCR ran on 60 Vbeta and 13 Jbeta primers. Repertoires were generated with immunoSEQ multiplex PCR, while TCRdb's copy carries only in-frame clones and drops some. This sample contains some 51,000 clones. The specimen sequenced was PBMCs. Receptor source: a man aged 35-49 years in good health and CMV-seropositive.

J is TRBJ1-5 and V is TRBV27, with 7 nucleotides matching TRBD1. V was clipped by 6 bases and J by 5 bases; unmatched bases: 7. Germline V CDR1 and CDR2: MNHEY, SMNVEV (reference sequence). The CDR3 has 14 amino acids. CDR3 sequence (DNA): TGTGCCAGCAGCGTGACAGGGAGCGATCAGCCCCAGCATTTT. As protein: CASSVTGSDQPQHF.

This chain joins TRBV4-1 and TRBJ2-7, with TRBD1 matching over 7 bases. The CDR3 is made up of 14 amino acids. Unmatched junction bases numbered 6, after V lost 4 bases and J lost 3 bases. Germline V CDR1 and CDR2: MGHRA, YSYEKL. The CDR3 bases are TGCGCCAGCAGCCCCGGGACAGAGGGCTACGAGCAGTACTTC. Its protein is CASSPGTEGYEQYF.

The rearrangement joins TRBV27 to TRBJ1-1; 8 bases are shared with TRBD1. The V segment lost 4 bases and the J segment 4 bases; nucleotides outside the gene matches: 5. This CDR3 has 14 amino acids. The germline gives CDR1 MNHEY, CDR2 SMNVEV (reference sequence). The CDR3 region is CASSSRQGFTEAFF. The CDR3 bases are TGTGCCAGCAGTTCCCGACAGGGGTTCACTGAAGCTTTCTTT.

This chain links TRBV30 with TRBJ2-7, with D perhaps matching TRBD1 (5 bases). Germline CDR1 is GTSNPN and CDR2 is SVGIG (reference sequence). This CDR3 spans 12 amino acids. Deletions cut 0 bases from V and 2 bases from J, with 5 bases between. DNA for the CDR3: TGTGCCTGGAGTGTGACAGCCTACGAGCAGTACTTC. This encodes CAWSVTAYEQYF.

This chain uses TRBV28 with TRBJ2-5; the D is unclear. V lost 5 bases and J 1 base, leaving 14 bases between the germline ends. CDR3 length equals 15 residues. In germline, CDR1 is MDHEN, CDR2 SYDVKM. CDR3 in amino acids: CASSPSEKRQETQYF. CDR3 DNA sequence: TGTGCCAGCAGTCCCTCGGAGAAGCGCCAAGAGACCCAGTACTTC.

This chain connects TRBV6-4 to TRBJ2-3, with a tentative D call TRBD1 (5 bases). Per germline, CDR1 MRHNA and CDR2 SNTAGT. The CDR3 contains 13 residues. V gave up 2 bases and J gave up 2 bases, with 5 bases separating them. In DNA form, the CDR3 reads TGTGCCAGCAGTGACGGGGCCACAGATACGCAGTATTTT. Protein sequence: CASSDGATDTQYF.

This rearrangement joins TRBV29-1 to TRBJ2-7, with D possibly matching TRBD2 (6 bases). V lost 4 bases, J lost 5 bases, and 12 bases lay in between. Germline V gene data show CDR1 as SQVTM and CDR2 as ANQGSEA. This CDR3 region has 12 residues. The CDR3 nucleotides read TGCAGCGTTGTGGGTAGCGGAGACGAGCAGTACTTC. Protein sequence: CSVVGSGDEQYF.

The rearrangement uses TRBV9 and TRBJ2-7; 7 bases are shared with TRBD1. Trimming cost V 4 bases and J 3 bases; bases outside gene matches: 10. Germline V CDR1 and CDR2: SGDLS, YYNGEE. The CDR3 has 15 amino acids. The CDR3 region is CASSYGTGADYEQYF. For the CDR3, the DNA is TGTGCCAGCAGCTACGGAACAGGGGCAGACTACGAGCAGTACTTC. The full variable domain, in which reference TRBV9 and TRBJ2-7 provide the parts outside the CDR3, is DSGVTQTPKHLITATGQRVTLRCSPRSGDLSVYWYQQSLDQGLQFLIQYYNGEERAKGNILERFSAQQFPDLHSELNLSSLELGDSALYFCASSYGTGADYEQYFGPGTRLTVT.

This chain uses TRBV6-5 with TRBJ2-5, with 7 bases aligning to TRBD1. Gene TRBJ2-7 matches the end of the DNA better, so the J call may be wrong. The germline V gene has CDR1 MNHEY and CDR2 SVGAGI. There are 15 residues in the CDR3. CDR3 sequence (DNA): TGTGCCAGCAGTTACTCAGGGGGCGCGTTCTACGAGCAGTACTTC. It yields the protein CASSYSGGAFYEQYF.

This CDR3 reads CASSVLAGDPNEQFF. The CDR3, as DNA: TGTGCCAGCAGTGTACTAGCGGGAGACCCCAATGAGCAGTTCTTC. The chain employs TRBV6-4 and TRBJ2-1; 11 bases agree with TRBD2. Trimming removed 4 bases from V and 6 bases from J; junction bases left unmatched: 5. CDR1 and CDR2 (germline): MRHNA, SNTAGT. CDR3 length equals 15 residues.

The chain joins TRBV5-8 to TRBJ2-1, with 8 bases lining up with TRBD2. This CDR3 comprises 13 residues. Germline V gene lookup returns CDR1 SGHTS and CDR2 YDEGEE. Trimming at V came to 10 bases and at J to 8 bases, leaving 11 bases not matched to a gene. The CDR3 sequence is CAPTAGGVHEQFF. CDR3 nucleotide sequence: TGTGCCCCGACGGCGGGAGGCGTGCATGAGCAGTTCTTC.

This sequence joins TRBV4-2 and TRBJ1-1; D is unclear. Per germline, CDR1 LGHNA and CDR2 YNFKEQ. The length of the CDR3 is 12 residues. V was pared by 1 base and J by 6 bases, with 6 bases between. The CDR3 bases are TGTGCCAGCAGCCAAGTTCCAGCTGAAGCTTTCTTT. This sequence encodes CASSQVPAEAFF.